This TCR beta chain appears in the sequencing data of a study of T cell changes during pregnancy in multiple sclerosis. Profiled with immunoSEQ multiplex PCR; TCRdb holds only in-frame clones, not every one. The sample includes 40,000 to 60,000 clones, approximately 95% of them seen just once. The material sequenced was CD4+ T cells from peripheral blood mononuclear cells, taken in the first trimester of pregnancy. This TCR derives from a female donor with multiple sclerosis, enrolled in a pregnancy study.

CDR3 DNA: TGTGCCAGTATTAGTAGGTTTGAATATAGCAATCAGCCCCAGTATTTT. Protein: CASISRFEYSNQPQYF. V usage is TRBV19 and J usage is TRBJ1-5, with no clear D. The tail of the sequence fits TRBJ2-3 better, so the J call may be wrong. This CDR3 is 16 amino acids long. CDR1 LNHDA and CDR2 SQIVND come from the germline V gene (reference sequence).